This T cell receptor beta chain was recorded in a study of blood T cell repertoires in COVID-19. Study background: Sources were T cells, B-cell-depleted T cells, or PBMCs; the material itself was cDNA or gDNA.

V dropped 0 bases and J dropped 4; count of bases not matched to a gene: 6. Germline-derived CDR1 and CDR2 are LGHNA and YNFKEQ. This CDR3 has 16 residues. Participants were aged about 18 to 89 years from 20 to 30 US areas. This clone was seen only a few times. Clones were read by immunoSEQ multiplex PCR, and TCRdb kept only the in-frame ones, dropping some. The table includes a few hundred thousand clones, just over 85% detected once. The rearrangement joins TRBV4-2 to TRBJ2-7, with 10 bases fitting TRBD2. This sequence was found in a woman aged 18 to 35 who had recovered from COVID-19. Material: PBMCs or T cells enriched from blood (not recorded which). Here the CDR3 DNA reads TGTGCCAGCAGCCAAGATTCAGCGGGAGGGAGGTACGAGCAGTACTTC. The encoded protein is CASSQDSAGGRYEQYF.